The 20 T cell receptor beta chains below come from one sample, sequenced in a study of OX40 agonist ivuxolimab in advanced cancers. Sequencing used immunoSEQ multiplex PCR; TCRdb keeps in-frame clones, though not all of them. The table has around 40,000 clones, more than 75% seen once. This material consisted of CD4+ or CD8+ T cells sorted from blood, taken in a trial of the OX40 agonist ivuxolimab. The receptors shown here come from an adult with an advanced solid tumor such as melanoma, head and neck, liver or kidney cancer.

This sequence joins TRBV27 and TRBJ2-1; 7 bases fit TRBD2. This CDR3 comprises 15 residues. Germline V gene lookup returns CDR1 MNHEY and CDR2 SMNVEV (reference sequence). The ends lost 5 bases at V and 6 bases at J; junction bases unmatched: 10. DNA of the CDR3: TGTGCCAGCAGTCCTCCAGCGGGAAAGGGCAATGAGCAGTTCTTC. Its translation: CASSPPAGKGNEQFF.

This chain joins TRBV10-2 and TRBJ1-5; D is undetermined. The CDR3 is 12 residues long. The germline V and J ends were trimmed by 4 bases and 0 bases, with 1 base remaining between them. CDR1 and CDR2 from the germline V gene are WSHSY and SAAADI. The CDR3 DNA reads as TGCGCCAGCAGTGTTAGCAATCAGCCCCAGCATTTT. This codes for CASSVSNQPQHF.

The chain employs TRBV18 and TRBJ2-1; 11 bases are shared with TRBD2. There are 16 residues in the CDR3. The germline CDR1 and CDR2 sequences are KGHSH and LQKENI. Unmatched junction bases numbered 6, after V lost 6 bases and J lost 2 bases. The CDR3 DNA reads TGTGCCAGCTCGCCTACTAGCGGGGGCCCCTACAATGAGCAGTTCTTC. It encodes CASSPTSGGPYNEQFF.

The chain couples TRBV5-1 to TRBJ1-2, with 7 positions matching TRBD1. CDR3 length: 17 amino acids. The junction had 15 bases not matched to a gene; V was cut back by 3 bases and J by 4 bases. The germline CDR1 and CDR2 sequences are SGHRS and YFSETQ. The DNA for the CDR3 is TGCGCCAGCAGCTCTTACGATACAGGGGTGAGAGCCTATGGCTACACCTTC. Translating gives CASSSYDTGVRAYGYTF.

The chain employs TRBV29-1 and TRBJ2-5, with D perhaps given as TRBD1 or TRBD2 (5 bases each). The germline V and J ends were trimmed by 1 base and 5 bases, with 17 bases remaining between them. The CDR3 sequence is 15 residues long. Germline V gene sequence: CDR1 SQVTM, CDR2 ANQGSEA. CDR3 sequence: CSVEGGTPDWETQYF. The CDR3 region has the DNA TGCAGCGTTGAAGGTGGGACCCCGGATTGGGAGACCCAGTACTTC.

A single count supports this clone. The chain combines TRBV28 with TRBJ2-7; D is perhaps TRBD2 (6 bases). Looked up from germline, CDR1 is MDHEN and CDR2 is SYDVKM. This CDR3 has 14 amino acids. V shed 6 bases and J shed 0 bases, with 12 bases lying between them. CDR3 sequence reads: CASSWDSSSYEQYF. The DNA for the CDR3 is TGTGCCAGCAGCTGGGACTCATCCTCCTACGAGCAGTACTTC.

The CDR3 DNA is TGTGCCAGCAGTTTAGGAGGGACATCCTATGGCTACACCTTC. Translated: CASSLGGTSYGYTF. This sequence joins TRBV28 and TRBJ1-2, with TRBD1 as a possible D gene (6 bases). The CDR3 runs to 14 residues. Trimming pared 2 bases from V and 4 bases from J, leaving 11 bases between. CDR1 MDHEN and CDR2 SYDVKM come from the germline V gene.

The chain links TRBV5-6 to TRBJ1-1; D ambiguous. Germline CDR1 and CDR2: SGHDT and YYEEEE. This CDR3 comprises 12 residues. V was pared by 4 bases and J by 4 bases, with 8 bases between. The chain's CDR3 is CASSLSSTEAFF. The CDR3 DNA reads as TGTGCCAGCAGCCTGAGTTCCACTGAAGCTTTCTTT.

This chain connects TRBV15 to TRBJ2-3; TRBD2 matches at 7 bases. The ends lost 4 bases at V and 4 bases at J; junction bases unmatched: 17. Germline V gives CDR1 LNHNV, CDR2 YYDKDF (reference sequence). This CDR3 spans 18 amino acids. CDR3 sequence reads: CATSTTRGTSAGPDTQYF. CDR3 DNA: TGTGCCACCAGCACTACGCGGGGGACCTCAGCGGGCCCAGATACGCAGTATTTT.

Here the CDR3 reads CAITTGEWDRNEQFF. The CDR3 region has the DNA TGTGCCATCACCACCGGAGAATGGGATCGAAATGAGCAGTTCTTC. The V gene is TRBV10-3, the J gene TRBJ2-1, with D unresolved. The CDR3 is made up of 15 amino acids. V dropped 7 bases and J dropped 7 bases, with 20 bases sitting between them. CDR1 and CDR2 (germline): ENHRY, SYGVKD.

The rearrangement links TRBV7-9 to TRBJ2-1; D remains unclear. In germline, CDR1 is SEHNR, CDR2 FQNEAQ (reference sequence). The V end lost 3 bases, the J end lost 8 bases, and 8 bases lay between the germline ends. The CDR3 contains 12 residues. The CDR3 loop reads CASSFGGDEQFF. CDR3 bases: TGTGCCAGCAGCTTCGGTGGCGATGAGCAGTTCTTC.

This clone was observed a few times. The chain joins TRBV4-1 to TRBJ2-7, with 8 bases lining up with TRBD2. The V segment lost 2 bases and the J segment 2 bases; nucleotides outside the gene matches: 5. The germline CDR1 and CDR2 sequences are MGHRA and YSYEKL. The CDR3 runs 15 residues. The CDR3 reads CASSQKVAGPYEQYF. The CDR3 bases are TGCGCCAGCAGCCAAAAAGTAGCGGGACCCTACGAGCAGTACTTC.

The chain combines TRBV5-4 with TRBJ1-1, with 8 bases matching TRBD1. The CDR3 sequence is 14 residues long. CDR1 and CDR2 (germline): SGHNT, YYREEE (reference sequence). V lost 5 bases, J lost 2 bases, and 5 bases stayed unmatched. The CDR3 here is CASRAGQGNTEAFF. The CDR3 DNA reads as TGTGCCAGCAGGGCTGGACAGGGAAACACTGAAGCTTTCTTT.

V is TRBV5-1 and J is TRBJ2-7; 9 bases are a match to TRBD2. Germline V CDR1 and CDR2: SGHRS, YFSETQ. The ends lost 0 bases at V and 2 bases at J; junction bases unmatched: 3. There are 15 residues in the CDR3. This chain's CDR3 is CASSLVGGRAYEQYF. The CDR3 DNA is TGCGCCAGCAGCTTGGTAGGCGGGAGGGCCTACGAGCAGTACTTC.

The chain employs TRBV27 and TRBJ1-2, with D hard to call. This CDR3 has 16 amino acids. The V and J ends lost 0 bases and 1 base respectively, with 12 bases between them. The germline CDR1 and CDR2 sequences are MNHEY and SMNVEV (reference sequence). CDR3 in amino acids: CASSLSSYSFNYGYTF. The CDR3, as DNA: TGTGCCAGCAGTTTATCCTCCTACTCCTTTAACTATGGCTACACCTTC.

The rearrangement joins TRBV11-2 to TRBJ1-2; 7 nucleotides line up with TRBD1. CDR1 SGHAT and CDR2 FQNNGV come from the germline V gene. V lost 1 base to trimming and J lost 0 bases; unmatched junction nucleotides: 5. The length of the CDR3 is 16 residues. DNA of the CDR3: TGTGCCAGCAGCTTAGGTGCCCAGGGGGCTAACTATGGCTACACCTTC. It is translated as CASSLGAQGANYGYTF. The full variable domain, its missing parts supplied by reference TRBV11-2 and TRBJ1-2, is EAGVAQSPRYKIIEKRQSVAFWCNPISGHATLYWYQQILGQGPKLLIQFQNNGVVDDSQLPKDRFSAERLKGVDSTLKIQPAKLEDSAVYLCASSLGAQGANYGYTFGSGTRLTVV.

The chain recombines TRBV27 with TRBJ2-1; the match to TRBD2 covers 7 bases. CDR3 size: 15 residues. Germline CDR1 and CDR2: MNHEY and SMNVEV (reference sequence). Trimming cost V 2 bases and J 0 bases; bases outside gene matches: 1. The CDR3 is CASSLAGVSYNEQFF. The CDR3, as DNA: TGTGCCAGCAGTTTAGCGGGAGTCTCCTACAATGAGCAGTTCTTC.

The chain links TRBV7-6 to TRBJ2-7; D is uncertain. CDR3 length: 13 amino acids. The germline V and J ends were trimmed by 1 base and 5 bases, with 9 bases remaining between them. The germline V gene encodes CDR1 SGHVS and CDR2 FNYEAQ. The DNA of the CDR3 is TGTGCCAGCAGCTTAGGATCAGTCGACGAGCAGTACTTC. The encoded protein is CASSLGSVDEQYF.

The chain has TRBV25-1 and TRBJ2-2, with 8 bases identical to TRBD1. V dropped 5 bases and J dropped 4; count of bases not matched to a gene: 0. The CDR3 extends over 13 amino acids. Germline-derived CDR1 and CDR2 are MGHDK and SYGVNS. Here the CDR3 DNA reads TGTGCCAGCAGTCAGGGGGCCACCGGGGAGCTGTTTTTT. Residues: CASSQGATGELFF.

The chain links TRBV6-4 to TRBJ2-2, with 10 bases that match TRBD1. In germline, CDR1 is MRHNA, CDR2 SNTAGT. The CDR3 extends over 15 amino acids. The V gene end was trimmed by 6 bases and the J gene end by 2 bases; junction bases not matched to a gene: 3. CDR3 DNA sequence: TGTGCCAGCAGCCCGACAGGGGGCAACACCGGGGAGCTGTTTTTT. Residues: CASSPTGGNTGELFF.